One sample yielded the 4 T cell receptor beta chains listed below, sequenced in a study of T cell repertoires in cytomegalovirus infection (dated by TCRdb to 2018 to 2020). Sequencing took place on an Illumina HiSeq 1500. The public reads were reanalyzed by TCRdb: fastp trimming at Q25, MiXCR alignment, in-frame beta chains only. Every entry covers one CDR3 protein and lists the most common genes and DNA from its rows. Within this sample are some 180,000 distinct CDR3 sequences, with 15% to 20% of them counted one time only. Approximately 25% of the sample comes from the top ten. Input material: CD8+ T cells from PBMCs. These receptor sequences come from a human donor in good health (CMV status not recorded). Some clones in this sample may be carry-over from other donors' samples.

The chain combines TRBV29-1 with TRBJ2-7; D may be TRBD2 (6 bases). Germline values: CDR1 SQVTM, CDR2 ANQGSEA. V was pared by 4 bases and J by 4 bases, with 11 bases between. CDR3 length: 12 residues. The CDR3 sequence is CSVASEVYEQYF. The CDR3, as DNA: TGCAGCGTTGCTAGCGAGGTTTACGAGCAGTACTTC.

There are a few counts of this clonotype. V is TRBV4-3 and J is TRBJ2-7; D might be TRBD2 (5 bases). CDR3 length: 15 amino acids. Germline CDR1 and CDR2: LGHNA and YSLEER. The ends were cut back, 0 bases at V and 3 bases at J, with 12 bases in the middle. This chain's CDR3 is CASSQESGRHYEQYF. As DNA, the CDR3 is TGCGCCAGCAGCCAAGAGTCGGGGAGACACTACGAGCAGTACTTC.

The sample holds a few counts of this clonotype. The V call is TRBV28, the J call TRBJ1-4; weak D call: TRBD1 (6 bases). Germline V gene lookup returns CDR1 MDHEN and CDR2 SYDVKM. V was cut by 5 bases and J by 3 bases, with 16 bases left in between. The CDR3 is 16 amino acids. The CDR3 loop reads CASSMTGWVANEKLFF. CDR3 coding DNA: TGTGCCAGCAGTATGACAGGTTGGGTGGCTAATGAAAAACTGTTTTTT.

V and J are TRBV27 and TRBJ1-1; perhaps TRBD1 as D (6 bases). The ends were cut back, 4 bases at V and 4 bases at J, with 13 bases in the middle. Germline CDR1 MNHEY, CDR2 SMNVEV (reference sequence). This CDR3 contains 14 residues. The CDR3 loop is CASSYNRVGTEAFF. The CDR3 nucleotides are TGTGCCAGCAGTTACAACAGGGTGGGCACTGAAGCTTTCTTT.